This T cell receptor beta chain originates from a study of blood T cell repertoires in COVID-19. Study overall: The United States, Italy and Spain were the sources of the acute and convalescent COVID-19 samples.

The repertoire was sequenced with immunoSEQ multiplex PCR; TCRdb's copy has only in-frame clones and lacks some. The table records approximately 190,000 clones, 70% to 90% of them present only once. Per the germline V gene, CDR1 is SNHLY and CDR2 is FYNNEI. The CDR3 length is 13 residues. Remarks on this clone: The junction shows a germline mismatch at one end, possibly a read error.

V usage is TRBV2 and J usage is TRBJ1-6; D is undetermined. The TCR sequence derives from a man of 80 years or more with acute or convalescent COVID-19. The sample was peripheral blood. The CDR3 DNA reads as TGTGCCAGCAGTGAATCCGGGAATTCACCCCCCCACTTT. Residues: CASSESGNSPPHF. The full variable domain, its missing parts supplied by reference TRBV2 and TRBJ1-6, is EPEVTQTPSHQVTQMGQEVILRCVPISNHLYFYWYRQILGQKVEFLVSFYNNEISEKSEIFDDQFSVERPDGSNFTLKIRSTKLEDSAMYFCASSESGNSPPHFGNGTRLTVT.